These 17 T cell receptor beta chains share one sample of origin, sequenced in a study of cytomegalovirus exposure and HLA in healthy donors. This PCR relied on a set of 60 Vbeta primers and 13 Jbeta primers. Profiling relied on immunoSEQ multiplex PCR, and the TCRdb table lists in-frame clones only, not all of them. The data show fewer than 100,000 clones, 70% to 80% seen once. Sequences were obtained from PBMCs. These receptors all come from a man aged 35-49 years in good health and CMV-seronegative.

The V and J genes are TRBV5-1 and TRBJ1-2, with D uncertain. The length of the CDR3 is 13 residues. Germline CDR1 is SGHRS and CDR2 is YFSETQ. V dropped 4 bases and J dropped 0 bases, with 7 bases sitting between them. CDR3: CASSQSANYGYTF. CDR3 bases: TGCGCCAGCAGCCAATCAGCTAACTATGGCTACACCTTC.

V and J are TRBV6-1 and TRBJ2-7; 10 nucleotides align to TRBD2. J was trimmed by 2 bases and V by 6 bases; bases with no gene match: 4. The length of the CDR3 is 14 residues. Germline V CDR1 and CDR2: MNHNS, SASEGT. Here the CDR3 DNA reads TGTGCCAGCAGGGGACTAGCGCCGACCTACGAGCAGTACTTC. Residues: CASRGLAPTYEQYF.

The CDR3 DNA reads TGTGCCAGCGTAACTAGCGGGAGTATTTACGAGCAGTACTTC. This encodes CASVTSGSIYEQYF. This chain connects TRBV28 to TRBJ2-7; TRBD2 aligns across 11 bases. CDR1 and CDR2 from the germline V gene are MDHEN and SYDVKM. The J segment lost 4 bases and the V segment lost 8 bases, leaving 7 bases of the junction unmatched. The CDR3 has 14 residues.

This clone was counted a single time. CDR3 sequence (DNA): TGTGCCAGCAGTGCCCAGGGAGGCTCAGATACGCAGTATTTT. Residues: CASSAQGGSDTQYF. The chain joins TRBV6-4 to TRBJ2-3, with D tentatively TRBD2 (6 bases). The V end lost 4 bases, the J end lost 4 bases, and 12 bases lay between the germline ends. CDR1 is MRHNA, CDR2 SNTAGT, per germline. The CDR3 is 14 residues long.

The chain has TRBV15 and TRBJ1-1; D perhaps matches TRBD1 (6 bases). Between the trimmed V and J ends, which lost 5 bases and 0 bases, there was a span of 10 bases. Germline CDR1 LNHNV, CDR2 YYDKDF (reference sequence). This CDR3 has 14 residues. CDR3 nucleotides: TGTGCCACCAGCGGGACAAGGTTGAACACTGAAGCTTTCTTT. Translating gives CATSGTRLNTEAFF.

V usage is TRBV2 and J usage is TRBJ2-7; the match to TRBD1 covers 8 bases. From germline, CDR1 is SNHLY and CDR2 FYNNEI. There are 15 residues in the CDR3. Trimming removed 6 bases from V and 3 bases from J; junction bases left unmatched: 10. CDR3 amino acids: CASSFGTGGSYEQYF. CDR3 in DNA: TGTGCCAGCAGCTTCGGAACAGGGGGAAGCTACGAGCAGTACTTC.

The chain joins TRBV5-4 to TRBJ1-2; 7 bases line up with TRBD1. The trim removed 4 bases at V and 4 bases at J, leaving 10 bases unmatched. The CDR3 covers 15 residues. Germline CDR1 SGHNT, CDR2 YYREEE (reference sequence). CDR3 nucleotides: TGTGCCAGCAGCCCGACAGGGAATGTCTTCTATGGCTACACCTTC. Translating it yields CASSPTGNVFYGYTF.

The V and J genes are TRBV5-6 and TRBJ2-2, with D perhaps matching TRBD1 (6 bases). CDR3 length: 14 amino acids. Germline lookup yields CDR1 SGHDT and CDR2 YYEEEE. V lost 3 bases and J lost 4, with 10 bases in between. The CDR3: CASSSLRGTGELFF. CDR3 DNA sequence: TGTGCCAGCAGCTCCCTCAGGGGCACCGGGGAGCTGTTTTTT. Together with reference TRBV5-6 and TRBJ2-2, the CDR3 gives the full variable domain: DAGVTQSPTHLIKTRGQQVTLRCSPKSGHDTVSWYQQALGQGPQFIFQYYEEEERQRGNFPDRFSGHQFPNYSSELNVNALLLGDSALYLCASSSLRGTGELFFGEGSRLTVL.

The chain links TRBV9 to TRBJ2-2, with D perhaps TRBD2 (5 bases). The germline V and J ends were trimmed by 2 bases and 6 bases, with 8 bases remaining between them. This CDR3 contains 13 residues. CDR1 is SGDLS and CDR2 is YYNGEE in the germline V gene. The CDR3 spells CASSVDSAGELFF. Here the CDR3 DNA reads TGTGCCAGCAGCGTGGACTCGGCCGGGGAGCTGTTTTTT.

V gene TRBV27 combines with J gene TRBJ2-1; TRBD2 agrees at 11 bases. Looked up from germline, CDR1 is MNHEY and CDR2 is SMNVEV (reference sequence). V was pared by 10 bases and J by 7 bases, with 9 bases of the junction left unmatched. The CDR3 has 14 residues. In DNA, the CDR3 is TGTGCCACGGGGACTAGCGGCAGGGGGAATGAGCAGTTCTTC. Its translation: CATGTSGRGNEQFF.

The J gene is TRBJ2-3, the V gene TRBV29-1; D might be TRBD2 (5 bases). Germline values: CDR1 SQVTM, CDR2 ANQGSEA. Trimming removed 5 bases at V and 0 bases at J, with 12 bases between. The CDR3 is 14 residues long. CDR3 bases: TGCAGCGTTTTAGCCGGGGTTAGCACAGATACGCAGTATTTT. This gives the protein CSVLAGVSTDTQYF.

The rearrangement uses TRBV27 and TRBJ2-1; D is undetermined. CDR1 and CDR2 from the germline V gene are MNHEY and SMNVEV (reference sequence). V lost 6 bases, J lost 4 bases, and 4 bases lay in between. The CDR3 sequence is 11 residues long. The CDR3 region is CASSLYNEQFF. The CDR3 bases are TGTGCCAGCAGCCTTTACAATGAGCAGTTCTTC.

The CDR3 sequence: CASSQEFGGGVSDTQYF. CDR3 sequence (DNA): TGCGCCAGCAGCCAAGAATTCGGCGGGGGGGTGTCAGATACGCAGTATTTT. V and J are TRBV4-1 and TRBJ2-3, with 9 positions matching TRBD2. Germline V gene sequence: CDR1 MGHRA, CDR2 YSYEKL. CDR3 length: 17 amino acids. Losses at the gene ends were 0 bases for V and 4 bases for J; bases not matched to a gene: 8.

The chain is built from TRBV28 and TRBJ1-1; D is uncertain. The V gene's germline CDR1 is MDHEN and CDR2 SYDVKM. V was shortened by 7 bases and J by 4 bases, with 16 bases between the two germline ends. The CDR3 loop spans 14 amino acids. The CDR3 sequence: CASIPPRGGTEAFF. DNA of the CDR3: TGTGCCAGCATCCCCCCTCGAGGAGGCACTGAAGCTTTCTTT.

The V call is TRBV27, the J call TRBJ2-7, with 8 bases matching TRBD2. J lost 1 base, V lost 9 bases, and 8 bases had no gene match. Germline-derived CDR1 and CDR2 are MNHEY and SMNVEV (reference sequence). This CDR3 region has 14 residues. CDR3 sequence: CASARSGSSYEQYF. CDR3 coding DNA: TGTGCCAGTGCCCGGAGCGGGAGTTCCTACGAGCAGTACTTC.

The rearrangement joins TRBV7-2 to TRBJ2-5, with a possible D match to TRBD2 (6 bases). This CDR3 is 14 amino acids long. Trimming removed 0 bases at V and 5 bases at J, with 10 bases between. The germline V gene encodes CDR1 SGHTA and CDR2 FQGNSA. CDR3 nucleotides: TGTGCCAGCAGCTTAGCGGGACTGGGGGAGACCCAGTACTTC. This sequence encodes CASSLAGLGETQYF.

This clone appeared once. The chain employs TRBV5-4 and TRBJ2-2, with D perhaps matching TRBD2 (6 bases). Germline-derived CDR1 and CDR2 are SGHNT and YYREEE (reference sequence). V was clipped by 0 bases and J by 5 bases, with 11 bases between them. The CDR3 has 15 residues. The DNA of the CDR3 is TGTGCCAGCAGCTTGGCCGGGAGCGGGACCGGGGAGCTGTTTTTT. Encoded protein: CASSLAGSGTGELFF.